The sequence of this T cell receptor (beta chain) was determined in a study of human T cells and chemical hapten exposure. The CDR3 totals 14 residues. Germline-derived CDR1 and CDR2 are MNHEY and SMNVEV (reference sequence). Time point reported: pre-sensitization, week 0. The treatment was: therapeutic diphenylcyclopropenone sensitization with weekly scalp DPC. Those who donated were patients with alopecia, 18 to 70 years of age, and suitable for DPC. In the case of this clonotype: One end of the junction fails to match germline, which may point to a read error.

Individual cDNA molecules had unique molecular identifiers attached to them by the library. Each CDR3 protein is one row after TCRdb ran MiXCR on the RACE reads. Here the sample spans 60,000 to 70,000 distinct CDR3 sequences, approximately 11% being singletons. This sequence was found in a woman aged 50 to 65 with alopecia areata. Some clones in this sample may be carry-over from other donors' samples. The V and J genes are TRBV27 and TRBJ2-3; D not certain. The sample was whole blood, taken in connection with sensitization to the hapten diphenylcyclopropenone (DPC). CDR3 nucleotide sequence: TGTGCCAGCAGTCTATCAAGGGTTACAGATACGCAGTATTTT. It codes for CASSLSRVTDTQYF.